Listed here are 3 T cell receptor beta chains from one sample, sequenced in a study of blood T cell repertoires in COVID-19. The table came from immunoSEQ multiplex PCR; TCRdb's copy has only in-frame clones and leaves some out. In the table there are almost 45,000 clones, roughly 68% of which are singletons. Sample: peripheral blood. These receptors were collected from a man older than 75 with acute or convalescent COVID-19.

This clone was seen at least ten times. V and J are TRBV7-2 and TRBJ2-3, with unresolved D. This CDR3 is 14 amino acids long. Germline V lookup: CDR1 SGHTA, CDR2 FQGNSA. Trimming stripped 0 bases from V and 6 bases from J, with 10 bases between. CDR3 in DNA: TGTGCCAGCAGCTTAGCTCTGCCACAGGATACGCAGTATTTT. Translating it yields CASSLALPQDTQYF.

The CDR3 coding sequence is TGTGCCAGCAGGGCAGAGGGAGACCTGAACACTGAAGCTTTCTTT. Protein sequence: CASRAEGDLNTEAFF. The genes are TRBV6-4 and TRBJ1-1; D gene uncertain. Deletions cut 6 bases from V and 0 bases from J, with 14 bases between. The length of the CDR3 is 15 residues. Germline CDR1 MRHNA, CDR2 SNTAGT.

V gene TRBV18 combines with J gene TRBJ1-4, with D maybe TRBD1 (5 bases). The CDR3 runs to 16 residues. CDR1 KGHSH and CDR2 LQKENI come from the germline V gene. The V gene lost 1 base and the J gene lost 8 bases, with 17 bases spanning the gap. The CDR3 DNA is TGTGCCAGCTCACCACTCCCCCAGGGAGGGAGGGAAAAACTGTTTTTT. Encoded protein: CASSPLPQGGREKLFF.